The clone carrying this TCR beta chain appeared a single time. Its ends do not fully match the called genes, so a read error is possible. Looked up from germline, CDR1 is LGHNA and CDR2 is YNFKEQ. This CDR3 spans 15 amino acids. This record belongs to a study of shared clonotypes between healthy human individuals. CD45RO negativity and positive selection for CCR7 defined naive CD8 cells, a population that excluded terminally differentiated effector memory CD45RA+ cells. Method: immunoSEQ multiplex PCR; TCRdb's copy keeps in-frame clones and lacks some. The sample includes about 650,000 clones, about 95% of them seen just once.

Source material: naive CD8+ T cells sorted from blood. The sequence derives from a woman aged 25 to 39 in good health. The chain has TRBV4-2 and TRBJ2-1; the D gene is possibly TRBD2 (6 bases). Here the CDR3 DNA reads TGTGCCAGCAGCCCCCCGGGACTGTCCTTCAATGAGCAGTTCTTC. Its translation is CASSPPGLSFNEQFF.